This TCR beta chain was identified in a study of immune evolution from preneoplasia to lung adenocarcinoma. The repertoire was sequenced with immunoSEQ multiplex PCR; TCRdb's copy has only in-frame clones and lacks some. The table has some 5,100 clones, nearly 70% seen once. This clone is deemed large (0.1 to 1%). What was sequenced was FFPE adjacent normal lung tissue. This receptor was identified in an older person with lung adenocarcinoma.

The CDR3 DNA reads TGTGCCAGCAGCTTCCCGTGGGCCCGCAGGGGGGACACTGAAGCTTTCTTT. Its translation: CASSFPWARRGDTEAFF. The rearrangement uses TRBV5-6 and TRBJ1-1; 7 nucleotides align to TRBD1. Germline loops: CDR1 SGHDT, CDR2 YYEEEE. J was trimmed by 3 bases and V by 2 bases; bases with no gene match: 13. The CDR3 consists of 17 residues.